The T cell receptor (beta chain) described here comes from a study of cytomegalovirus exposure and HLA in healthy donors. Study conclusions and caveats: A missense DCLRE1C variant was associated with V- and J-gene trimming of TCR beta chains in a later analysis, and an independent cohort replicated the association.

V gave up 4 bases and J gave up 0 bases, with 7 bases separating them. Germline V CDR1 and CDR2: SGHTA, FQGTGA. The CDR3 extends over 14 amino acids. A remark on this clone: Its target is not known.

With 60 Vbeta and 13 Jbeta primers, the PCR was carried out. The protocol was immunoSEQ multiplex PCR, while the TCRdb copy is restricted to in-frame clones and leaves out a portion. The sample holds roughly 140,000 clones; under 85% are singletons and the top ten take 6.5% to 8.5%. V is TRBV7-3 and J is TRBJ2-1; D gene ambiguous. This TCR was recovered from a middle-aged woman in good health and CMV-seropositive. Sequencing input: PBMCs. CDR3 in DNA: TGTGCCAGCAGCTATAAGAGCTCCTACAATGAGCAGTTCTTC. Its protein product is CASSYKSSYNEQFF.